This T cell receptor (beta chain) came from a study of T cells after posttransplantation cyclophosphamide. Points on this clone: Its antigen remains unknown.

Study observations and caveats: Recipient CMV seropositivity and CMV reactivation strongly tracked TRB clonality. Tissue-infiltrating T cells from skin or gut overlapped little with blood T cells. Later post-transplant blood repertoires were often dominated by donor CD8+ memory clones.

The related graft donor's blood sample was taken on the day of bone marrow donation. Clones were sequenced by immunoSEQ multiplex PCR, and TCRdb holds only the in-frame ones, with some missing. Found here are around 66,000 clones, 85% to 95% of them singletons; the top ten hold around 3.1%. This clonotype was sampled from a woman aged 25 to 45 in good health and a related stem cell transplant donor. Sequenced input: PBMCs.

CDR3 residues: CASSLGAGQFF. The CDR3 bases are TGTGCCAGCAGCTTAGGAGCGGGGCAGTTCTTC. The chain carries TRBV13 and TRBJ2-1, with D possibly matching TRBD2 (6 bases). Germline V gene sequence: CDR1 PRHDT, CDR2 FYEKMQ (reference sequence). Trimming took off 0 bases at V and 12 bases at J, with 6 bases between the two ends. The CDR3 contains 11 residues.